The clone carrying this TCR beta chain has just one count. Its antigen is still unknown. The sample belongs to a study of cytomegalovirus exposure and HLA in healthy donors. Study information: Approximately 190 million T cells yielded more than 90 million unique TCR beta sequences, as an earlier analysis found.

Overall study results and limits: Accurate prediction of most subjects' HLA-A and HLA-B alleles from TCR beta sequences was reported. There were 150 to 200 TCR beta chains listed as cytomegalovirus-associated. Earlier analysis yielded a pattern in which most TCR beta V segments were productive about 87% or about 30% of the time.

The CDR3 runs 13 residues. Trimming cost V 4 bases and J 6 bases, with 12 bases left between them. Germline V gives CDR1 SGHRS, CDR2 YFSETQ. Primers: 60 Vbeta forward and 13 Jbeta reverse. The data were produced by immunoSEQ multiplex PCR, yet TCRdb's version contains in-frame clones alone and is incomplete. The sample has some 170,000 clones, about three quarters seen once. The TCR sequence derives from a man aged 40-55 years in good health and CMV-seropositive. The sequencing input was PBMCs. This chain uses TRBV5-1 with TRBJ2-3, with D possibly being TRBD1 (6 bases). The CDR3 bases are TGCGCCAGCAGCACTGTTGGGGGCGATACGCAGTATTTT. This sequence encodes CASSTVGGDTQYF.